This T cell receptor (beta chain) was found in a study of immune evolution from preneoplasia to lung adenocarcinoma. Study details: HLA loss of heterozygosity: under 7.5% AIS, about 15% MIA, roughly 30% ADC, none AAH.

After pathologic assessment, macro-dissection selected premalignant or tumor cells for extraction. Germline V gives CDR1 SGHTS, CDR2 YDEGEE. The CDR3 consists of 16 residues. V gave up 0 bases and J gave up 0 bases, with 13 bases separating them. TCRdb's table, derived via immunoSEQ multiplex PCR, lists solely in-frame clones and lacks some. The repertoire has some 4,000 clones, 60% to 85% of them found once; the top ten carry around 8%. V and J are TRBV5-8 and TRBJ2-7; either TRBD1 or TRBD2 may supply D (5 bases each). The receptor comes from a person aged 55-85 years with lung adenocarcinoma. Sequencing used FFPE lung adenocarcinoma in situ tissue. The CDR3 reads CASSLGGPSPSYEQYF. As DNA, the CDR3 is TGTGCCAGCAGCTTGGGGGGACCGTCCCCCTCCTACGAGCAGTACTTC. The full variable domain, rest sourced from reference TRBV5-8 and TRBJ2-7, is EAGVTQSPTHLIKTRGQQATLRCSPISGHTSVYWYQQALGLGLQFLLWYDEGEERNRGNFPPRFSGRQFPNYSSELNVNALELEDSALYLCASSLGGPSPSYEQYFGPGTRLTVT.